This T cell receptor beta chain derives from a study of early T cells in non-severe SARS-CoV-2 infection (dated by TCRdb to the early 2020s). A note on the overall study: Because TCR sequencing relied on bulk RNA taken from unsorted whole blood, pairing of alpha and beta chains was not possible.

The library was built by means of 5' RACE. Instrument used: NextSeq 500. The TCR library protocol attached unique molecular identifiers to individual cDNA molecules to correct for sequencing error and PCR bias. Both TCR alpha and beta chains were sequenced, and tight co-correlation was observed between alpha and beta sequence abundances in each sample. Per the original workflow: Decombinator V4 was used to annotate the V gene, J gene and CDR3 of the TCR sequences. TCRs were defined as expanded if a significant change between any two time points was detected under a Poisson model with p below 0.0001. TCR abundances were normalised to the total number of TCRs sequenced per sample and expressed as counts per million. TRAV1-2 paired with TRAJ12, TRAJ20 or TRAJ33 defined MAIT TCRs, while TRAV10 paired with TRAJ18 defined iNKT TCRs. VDJdb, accessed 1 November 2021, was searched for CMV, EBV and SARS-CoV-2 annotated TCRs, excluding TCRs annotated for multiple antigens. TCRdb reprocessed the public reads (quality trimming at Q25 with fastp, clone calling with MiXCR) and kept in-frame beta chains. Each entry merges the rows of one CDR3 protein and shows their most common DNA and genes. TCRdb, rather than the study authors, made the V and J calls. Across this sample there are tens of thousands of distinct CDR3 sequences, with about 7% seen only once. Roughly 4.1% of the sample is held by the ten biggest clonotypes.

A note on this clonotype: No cognate antigen has been identified for it. There are no base qualities to consult, and no much larger clone falls within one base.

Paper-wide results and their limitations: Matching against VDJdb was skewed toward anti-spike CD8 responses, likely underestimated virus-specific expansions, and missed private and CD4 specificities.

The CDR3 goes from the cysteine to the phenylalanine over 13 residues. Just the 39-base CDR3 DNA is kept, in frame starting at base 1. Relative to germline, V is missing 6 bases and J is missing 5 bases, with 4 bases of the junction outside any gene match. The CDR1 and CDR2 encoded by the germline V gene are ENHRY and SYGVKD. A case-control design nested within a healthcare worker cohort in London, UK, was used, with weekly nasopharyngeal swab PCR tests and blood sampling performed. Between 23 and 31 March 2020, the week of the UK lockdown, healthcare workers were enrolled and then followed up weekly for as long as 16 weeks.

The sequenced sample consisted of whole blood. This receptor chain uses TRBV10-3 and TRBJ2-1; 7 nucleotides in the junction match TRBD2. This receptor was identified in an adult who was a healthcare worker with PCR-confirmed SARS-CoV-2 infection or an uninfected control (not recorded which). CDR3 region: CAISPGLNNEQFF. In nucleotides, the sequence is TGTGCCATCAGCCCGGGACTAAACAATGAGCAGTTCTTC.